This T cell receptor (beta chain) comes out of a study of blood T cell repertoires in COVID-19. Overall study: Acute and convalescent COVID-19 samples came from the United States, Italy and Spain.

The CDR3 sequence is 12 residues long. V was shortened by 4 bases and J by 7 bases, with 10 bases between the two germline ends. The germline V gene has CDR1 MDHEN and CDR2 SYDVKM. This table comes from immunoSEQ multiplex PCR, and its TCRdb copy is limited to in-frame clones, with some not included. Here the sample spans 200,000 to 250,000 clones, around 86% being singletons. The TCR sequence derives from an elderly man with acute or convalescent COVID-19. The sequenced material came from peripheral blood. The genes are TRBV28 and TRBJ1-2, with D perhaps TRBD1 (5 bases). This CDR3 is CASSSGGIGYTF. CDR3 nucleotides: TGTGCCAGCAGTTCCGGGGGGATTGGCTACACCTTC.